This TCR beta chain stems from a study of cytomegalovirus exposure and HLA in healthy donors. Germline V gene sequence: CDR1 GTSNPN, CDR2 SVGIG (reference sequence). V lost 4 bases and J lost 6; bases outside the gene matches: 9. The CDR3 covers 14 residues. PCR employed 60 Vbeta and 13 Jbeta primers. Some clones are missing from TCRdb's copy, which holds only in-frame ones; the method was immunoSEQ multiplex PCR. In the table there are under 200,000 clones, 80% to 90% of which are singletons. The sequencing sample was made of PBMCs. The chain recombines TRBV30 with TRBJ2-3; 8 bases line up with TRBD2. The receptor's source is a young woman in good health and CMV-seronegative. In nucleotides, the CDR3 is TGTGCCTGGAAGGTAGCGGGAAGTGTGGATACGCAGTATTTT. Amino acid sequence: CAWKVAGSVDTQYF.